This TCR beta chain was identified in a study of cytomegalovirus exposure and HLA in healthy donors. Study-wide context: The study's early data release held about 80 million unique TCRs from HLA-typed donors. Study-level results: Only CMV serostatus was available as immune exposure information. There were a few CMV-associated chains whose specificity for CMV antigens was confirmed in vitro.

This clone was counted a single time. The antigen remains unidentified. Deletions cut 1 base from V and 4 bases from J, with 20 bases between. CDR1 and CDR2 from the germline V gene are MGHRA and YSYEKL. CDR3 length equals 18 residues. Primers: 60 Vbeta forward and 13 Jbeta reverse. Using immunoSEQ multiplex PCR, the repertoire was profiled, and TCRdb retains in-frame clones only, with some absent. This table holds 140,000 or so clones, about 70% found once. This chain connects TRBV4-1 to TRBJ1-5; D may be TRBD1 (5 bases). This sequence was found in a woman in her forties in good health and CMV-seronegative. The sample was PBMCs. CDR3 bases: TGCGCCAGCAGCCAAGGGATGAGAAGTCAGGGTCCAAATCAGCCCCAGCATTTT. Residues: CASSQGMRSQGPNQPQHF.